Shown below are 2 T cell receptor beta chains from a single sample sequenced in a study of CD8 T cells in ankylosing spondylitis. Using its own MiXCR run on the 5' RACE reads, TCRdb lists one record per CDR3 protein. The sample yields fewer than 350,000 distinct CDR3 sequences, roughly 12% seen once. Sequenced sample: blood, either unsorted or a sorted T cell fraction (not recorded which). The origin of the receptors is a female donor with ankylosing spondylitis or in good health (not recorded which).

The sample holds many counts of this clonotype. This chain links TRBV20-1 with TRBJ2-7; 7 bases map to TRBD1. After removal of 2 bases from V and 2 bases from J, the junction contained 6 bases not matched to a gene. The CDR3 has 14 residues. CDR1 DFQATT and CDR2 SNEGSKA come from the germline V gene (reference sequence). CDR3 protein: CSARRDRVAYEQYF. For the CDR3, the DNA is TGCAGTGCTAGACGAGACAGGGTGGCCTACGAGCAGTACTTC.

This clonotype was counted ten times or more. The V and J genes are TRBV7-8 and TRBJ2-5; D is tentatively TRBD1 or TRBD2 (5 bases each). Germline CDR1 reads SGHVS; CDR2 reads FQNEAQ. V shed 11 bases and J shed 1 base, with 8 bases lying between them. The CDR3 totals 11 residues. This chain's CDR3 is CAGGVQETQYF. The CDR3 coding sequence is TGTGCCGGGGGTGTCCAAGAGACCCAGTACTTC.